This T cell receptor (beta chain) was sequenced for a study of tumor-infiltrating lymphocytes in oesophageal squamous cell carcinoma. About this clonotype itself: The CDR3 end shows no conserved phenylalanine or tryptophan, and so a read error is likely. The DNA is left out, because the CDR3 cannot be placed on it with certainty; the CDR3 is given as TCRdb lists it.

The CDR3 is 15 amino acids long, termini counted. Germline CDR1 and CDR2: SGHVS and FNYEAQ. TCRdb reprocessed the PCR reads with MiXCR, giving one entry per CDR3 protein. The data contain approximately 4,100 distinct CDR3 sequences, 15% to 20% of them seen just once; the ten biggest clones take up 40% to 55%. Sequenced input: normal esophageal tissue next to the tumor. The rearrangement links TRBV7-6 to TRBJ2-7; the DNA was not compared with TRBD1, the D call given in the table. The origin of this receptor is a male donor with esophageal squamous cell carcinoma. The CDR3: CASSHQGNYGYTFGS.